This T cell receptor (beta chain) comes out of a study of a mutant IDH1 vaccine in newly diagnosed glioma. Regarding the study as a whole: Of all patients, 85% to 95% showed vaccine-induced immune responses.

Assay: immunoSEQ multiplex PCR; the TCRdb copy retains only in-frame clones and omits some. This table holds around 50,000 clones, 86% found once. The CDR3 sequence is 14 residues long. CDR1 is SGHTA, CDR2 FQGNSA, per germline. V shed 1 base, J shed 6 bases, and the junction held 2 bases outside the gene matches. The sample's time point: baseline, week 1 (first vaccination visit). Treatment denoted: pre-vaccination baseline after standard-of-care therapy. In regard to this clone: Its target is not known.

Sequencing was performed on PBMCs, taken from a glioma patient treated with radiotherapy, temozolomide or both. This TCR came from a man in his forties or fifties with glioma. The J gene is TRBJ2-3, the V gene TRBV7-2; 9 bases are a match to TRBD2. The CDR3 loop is CASSLVAGADTQYF. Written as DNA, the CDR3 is TGTGCCAGCAGCTTAGTAGCGGGGGCGGATACGCAGTATTTT.